These 30 T cell receptor beta chains came from one sample sequenced in a study of shared clonotypes between healthy human individuals. Repertoires were generated with immunoSEQ multiplex PCR, while TCRdb's copy carries only in-frame clones and drops some. The top ten hold approximately 0.56% of the sample, which has roughly 1 million clones, around 78% seen once. Sequences were obtained from memory CD4+ T cells from PBMCs. The subset was: CD45RA-negative fraction. The source of these receptors is a man between 18 and 35 years old in good health. Some clones in this sample may be carry-over from other donors' samples.

CDR3 region: CASSPGGSKDAGELFF. DNA for the CDR3: TGTGCCAGCAGTCCCGGCGGCTCCAAGGACGCCGGGGAGCTGTTTTTT. The chain links TRBV28 to TRBJ2-2; D remains unclear. This CDR3 contains 16 residues. Trimming shortened V by 5 bases and J by 6 bases, and 19 bases separated the two germline ends. Germline V gene sequence: CDR1 MDHEN, CDR2 SYDVKM.

The chain uses TRBV15 and TRBJ1-4, with TRBD1 as a possible D gene (5 bases). This CDR3 has 15 amino acids. CDR1 is LNHNV and CDR2 is YYDKDF in the germline V gene (reference sequence). V dropped 1 base and J dropped 7 bases, with 13 bases sitting between them. Here the CDR3 reads CATSRAWGGVEKLFF. As DNA, the CDR3 is TGTGCCACCAGCAGAGCCTGGGGCGGCGTTGAAAAACTGTTTTTT.

The CDR3 protein is CASSPPKNTGELFF. The CDR3 DNA reads as TGTGCCAGCTCACCCCCCAAGAACACCGGGGAGCTGTTTTTT. The chain has TRBV18 and TRBJ2-2; D unclear. V shed 3 bases and J shed 1 base, with 6 bases lying between them. Germline CDR1 and CDR2: KGHSH and LQKENI. This CDR3 is 14 amino acids long.

The DNA for the CDR3 is TGCGCCAGCAGCTTTATGGGGCAGGGGCTTAACGAGCAGTACTTC. This encodes CASSFMGQGLNEQYF. The gene calls are TRBV5-1 and TRBJ2-7, with D maybe TRBD1 (6 bases). The CDR3 sequence is 15 residues long. Germline CDR1 reads SGHRS; CDR2 reads YFSETQ. V was clipped by 2 bases and J by 5 bases, with 17 bases between them.

This clone was observed many times. The chain couples TRBV5-6 to TRBJ2-1; the match to TRBD2 covers 7 bases. Per germline, CDR1 SGHDT and CDR2 YYEEEE. The CDR3 runs 15 residues. The V segment lost 1 base and the J segment 3 bases; nucleotides outside the gene matches: 4. The DNA of the CDR3 is TGTGCCAGCAGCTTGTCGCGGGAGTTCTACAATGAGCAGTTCTTC. Translated: CASSLSREFYNEQFF.

The chain links TRBV7-3 to TRBJ2-6; the D is unclear. The CDR3 extends over 16 amino acids. Per the germline V gene, CDR1 is SGHTA and CDR2 is FQGTGA. Between the trimmed V and J ends, which lost 1 base and 2 bases, there was a span of 9 bases. CDR3 nucleotides: TGTGCCAGCAGCTTAAACAGAGTCGCTGGGGCCAACGTCCTGACTTTC. This codes for CASSLNRVAGANVLTF.

The chain links TRBV28 to TRBJ1-3; D perhaps matches TRBD1 (6 bases). Per germline, CDR1 MDHEN and CDR2 SYDVKM. The CDR3 contains 15 residues. Trimming left V 5 bases short and J 4 bases short, with 15 bases between. The CDR3 region has the DNA TGTGCCAGCAGTCCCCTGGGGGGCGCAGGAAACACCATATATTTT. Encoded protein: CASSPLGGAGNTIYF. The full variable domain, rest sourced from reference TRBV28 and TRBJ1-3, is DVKVTQSSRYLVKRTGEKVFLECVQDMDHENMFWYRQDPGLGLRLIYFSYDVKMKEKGDIPEGYSVSREKKERFSLILESASTNQTSMYLCASSPLGGAGNTIYFGEGSWLTVV.

The J gene is TRBJ1-2, the V gene TRBV28; D gene uncertain. This CDR3 is built from 11 residues. V dropped 10 bases and J dropped 3 bases, with 9 bases sitting between them. Germline CDR1 and CDR2: MDHEN and SYDVKM. This CDR3 reads CATSQDYGYTF. The CDR3 DNA reads as TGTGCCACCAGCCAGGACTATGGCTACACCTTC.

This sequence joins TRBV19 and TRBJ2-7, with 7 bases that match TRBD1. Germline assignment: CDR1 LNHDA and CDR2 SQIVND (reference sequence). This CDR3 spans 16 amino acids. Unmatched junction bases numbered 14, after V lost 5 bases and J lost 4 bases. The CDR3: CASSARDSAGRYEQYF. Here the CDR3 DNA reads TGTGCCAGTAGTGCCCGGGACAGCGCAGGGCGGTACGAGCAGTACTTC.

Concerning this clone: Additional DNA sequences in this sample encode the identical CDR3. In DNA form, the CDR3 reads TGTGCCATCAGTGAAGACAGGATGAACACTGAAGCTTTCTTT. As protein: CAISEDRMNTEAFF. The chain is built from TRBV10-3 and TRBJ1-1, with D maybe TRBD1 (6 bases). Between the trimmed V and J ends, which lost 3 bases and 0 bases, there was a span of 8 bases. Germline V CDR1 and CDR2: ENHRY, SYGVKD. The length of the CDR3 is 14 residues.

This clone was found once. The V call is TRBV6-5, the J call TRBJ1-6, with no clear D. This CDR3 is 15 amino acids long. Trimming cost V 6 bases and J 0 bases, with 9 bases left between them. Germline V gene lookup returns CDR1 MNHEY and CDR2 SVGAGI. The CDR3 coding sequence is TGTGCCAGCAGGTCCGGGAGCTCCTATAATTCACCCCTCCACTTT. Translating gives CASRSGSSYNSPLHF.

The chain is built from TRBV28 and TRBJ1-5; D unclear. The CDR3 contains 15 residues. Germline V gene sequence: CDR1 MDHEN, CDR2 SYDVKM. V dropped 5 bases and J dropped 0 bases, with 11 bases sitting between them. The CDR3 DNA follows: TGTGCCAGCAGTCCCCGCGGAGCTAGCAATCAGCCCCAGCATTTT. This encodes CASSPRGASNQPQHF. The full variable domain, completed using reference TRBV28 and TRBJ1-5, is DVKVTQSSRYLVKRTGEKVFLECVQDMDHENMFWYRQDPGLGLRLIYFSYDVKMKEKGDIPEGYSVSREKKERFSLILESASTNQTSMYLCASSPRGASNQPQHFGDGTRLSIL.

The rearrangement joins TRBV28 to TRBJ1-2, with D maybe TRBD1 (5 bases). The germline CDR1 and CDR2 sequences are MDHEN and SYDVKM. The V end was cut by 7 bases, the J end by 8 bases, with 23 bases between. The CDR3 covers 15 residues. The CDR3 coding sequence is TGTGCCAGCATCTCCGGGACTCCGTCTCCTAGGGGCTACACCTTC. This codes for CASISGTPSPRGYTF.

The gene calls are TRBV6-1 and TRBJ2-1, with a weak D call TRBD1 (6 bases). The CDR3 is made up of 15 amino acids. CDR1 and CDR2 (germline): MNHNS, SASEGT. V lost 2 bases and J 2 bases, leaving 10 bases between the germline ends. CDR3 DNA: TGTGCCAGCAGTGAACTGGCAGGGGCCTACAATGAGCAGTTCTTC. It specifies CASSELAGAYNEQFF.

This clone was picked up a small number of times. This sequence joins TRBV28 and TRBJ2-5; weak D call: TRBD2 (6 bases). Germline V gene sequence: CDR1 MDHEN, CDR2 SYDVKM. V was cut by 5 bases and J by 4 bases, with 11 bases left in between. This CDR3 comprises 13 residues. This CDR3 is CASSPLGGETQYF. CDR3 nucleotide sequence: TGTGCCAGCAGTCCATTGGGGGGAGAGACCCAGTACTTC.

V and J are TRBV19 and TRBJ1-2; D uncertain. Trimming cost V 0 bases and J 4 bases, with 9 bases left between them. The CDR3 sequence is 14 residues long. Looked up from germline, CDR1 is LNHDA and CDR2 is SQIVND (reference sequence). Here the CDR3 DNA reads TGTGCCAGTAGTATAGATCTATTTGGCTATGGCTACACCTTC. Its protein product is CASSIDLFGYGYTF.

This clone was seen a few times. The V and J genes are TRBV9 and TRBJ1-1, with D hard to call. CDR1 SGDLS and CDR2 YYNGEE come from the germline V gene. V gave up 4 bases and J gave up 0 bases, with 10 bases separating them. This CDR3 is 14 amino acids long. CDR3 sequence (DNA): TGTGCCAGCAGCCCCCAGGAACTGAACACTGAAGCTTTCTTT. The encoded protein is CASSPQELNTEAFF. Using reference TRBV9 and TRBJ1-1 for the parts outside the CDR3, the full variable domain is DSGVTQTPKHLITATGQRVTLRCSPRSGDLSVYWYQQSLDQGLQFLIQYYNGEERAKGNILERFSAQQFPDLHSELNLSSLELGDSALYFCASSPQELNTEAFFGQGTRLTVV.

The rearrangement uses TRBV9 and TRBJ2-3; TRBD1 matches 8 bases. CDR1 SGDLS and CDR2 YYNGEE come from the germline V gene. Germline trimming cut 3 bases from V and 7 bases from J; bases unmatched to any gene: 10. The CDR3 covers 15 residues. The CDR3 here is CASSGGQGMINTQYF. The CDR3 bases are TGTGCCAGCAGCGGAGGACAGGGAATGATAAATACGCAGTATTTT.

The chain carries TRBV6-4 and TRBJ2-3, with 8 bases lining up with TRBD2. CDR3 size: 15 residues. The germline gives CDR1 MRHNA, CDR2 SNTAGT. Losses at the gene ends were 1 base for V and 4 bases for J; bases not matched to a gene: 4. Here the CDR3 reads CASSDLPGGADTQYF. As DNA, the CDR3 is TGTGCCAGCAGTGACTTACCGGGAGGGGCAGATACGCAGTATTTT.

This chain uses TRBV5-4 with TRBJ2-1, with 9 bases identical to TRBD2. CDR1 is SGHNT and CDR2 is YYREEE in the germline V gene (reference sequence). V was clipped by 4 bases and J by 9 bases; unmatched bases: 11. The CDR3 consists of 15 residues. The CDR3 DNA is TGTGCCAGCAGCAGGACCTTAGCGGGAGTGGGTGAGCAGTTCTTC. Protein sequence: CASSRTLAGVGEQFF.

This clone was counted a few times. V is TRBV2 and J is TRBJ1-2; D ambiguous. There are 15 residues in the CDR3. V was trimmed by 4 bases and J by 0 bases, leaving 12 bases between them. Germline V gene sequence: CDR1 SNHLY, CDR2 FYNNEI. CDR3 sequence (DNA): TGTGCCAGCAGTGCGTCCCGACCAGCTAACTATGGCTACACCTTC. It encodes CASSASRPANYGYTF. The full variable domain, in which reference TRBV2 and TRBJ1-2 provide the parts outside the CDR3, is EPEVTQTPSHQVTQMGQEVILRCVPISNHLYFYWYRQILGQKVEFLVSFYNNEISEKSEIFDDQFSVERPDGSNFTLKIRSTKLEDSAMYFCASSASRPANYGYTFGSGTRLTVV.

This clone was recorded once. V and J are TRBV6-1 and TRBJ2-7, with a tentative D call TRBD1 (6 bases). The CDR3 consists of 13 residues. The germline V gene encodes CDR1 MNHNS and CDR2 SASEGT. V lost 5 bases to trimming and J lost 2 bases, with 10 bases between them. CDR3 residues: CASSRQVTYEQYF. The CDR3 DNA sequence: TGTGCCAGCAGTCGACAGGTAACCTACGAGCAGTACTTC.

V gene TRBV4-3 combines with J gene TRBJ1-3; D is ambiguous. Looked up from germline, CDR1 is LGHNA and CDR2 is YSLEER. V lost 0 bases, J lost 1 base, and 7 bases lay in between. The length of the CDR3 is 15 residues. CDR3 in amino acids: CASSQETGSGNTIYF. The CDR3 DNA sequence: TGCGCCAGCAGCCAAGAAACGGGATCTGGAAACACCATATATTTT.

This chain links TRBV30 with TRBJ2-5; no definite D call. The germline V and J ends were trimmed by 5 bases and 1 base, with 11 bases remaining between them. CDR1 and CDR2 from the germline V gene are GTSNPN and SVGIG (reference sequence). This CDR3 is 13 amino acids long. CDR3 sequence: CAWGVRLQETQYF. The CDR3 coding sequence is TGTGCCTGGGGGGTACGCCTCCAAGAGACCCAGTACTTC.

The gene calls are TRBV7-2 and TRBJ2-6; D remains ambiguous. Trimming removed 0 bases from V and 1 base from J, with 10 bases in between. Germline V gene data show CDR1 as SGHTA and CDR2 as FQGNSA. The CDR3 extends over 17 amino acids. CDR3 sequence: CASSLALTRSGANVLTF. Here the CDR3 DNA reads TGTGCCAGCAGCTTAGCCCTGACCCGATCTGGGGCCAACGTCCTGACTTTC. The full variable domain, in which reference TRBV7-2 and TRBJ2-6 provide the parts outside the CDR3, is GAGVSQSPSNKVTEKGKDVELRCDPISGHTALYWYRQSLGQGLEFLIYFQGNSAPDKSGLPSDRFSAERTGGSVSTLTIQRTQQEDSAVYLCASSLALTRSGANVLTFGAGSRLTVL.

The rearrangement links TRBV28 to TRBJ1-5; D is unclear. The CDR3 has 17 residues. CDR1 is MDHEN, CDR2 SYDVKM, per germline. The germline V and J ends were trimmed by 3 bases and 2 bases, with 17 bases remaining between them. The CDR3 DNA follows: TGTGCCAGCAGTTTTGGGCGGGGAGCTTTGGGCAATCAGCCCCAGCATTTT. Protein sequence: CASSFGRGALGNQPQHF. The entire variable domain, with the rest obtained from reference TRBV28 and TRBJ1-5, is as follows: DVKVTQSSRYLVKRTGEKVFLECVQDMDHENMFWYRQDPGLGLRLIYFSYDVKMKEKGDIPEGYSVSREKKERFSLILESASTNQTSMYLCASSFGRGALGNQPQHFGDGTRLSIL.

The genes are TRBV12-5 and TRBJ2-1; perhaps TRBD2 as D (5 bases). Germline lookup yields CDR1 LGHNT and CDR2 FRNRAP. The CDR3 has 13 residues. V dropped 1 base and J dropped 9 bases, with 10 bases sitting between them. CDR3 sequence (DNA): TGTGCTAGTGGTTTGGGGGAGTTTGGTGAGCAGTTCTTC. This codes for CASGLGEFGEQFF. The full variable domain, completed using reference TRBV12-5 and TRBJ2-1, is DARVTQTPRHKVTEMGQEVTMRCQPILGHNTVFWYRQTMMQGLELLAYFRNRAPLDDSGMPKDRFSAEMPDATLATLKIQPSEPRDSAVYFCASGLGEFGEQFFGPGTRLTVL.

The chain links TRBV14 to TRBJ2-2, with 7 bases fitting TRBD2. Germline CDR1 SGHDN, CDR2 FVKESK. Unmatched junction bases numbered 6, after V lost 2 bases and J lost 3 bases. This CDR3 is built from 16 residues. DNA of the CDR3: TGTGCCAGCAGCCAAATCGGGGGGTTTCACACCGGGGAGCTGTTTTTT. Protein product: CASSQIGGFHTGELFF.

For this clone: Additional DNA sequences in this sample encode the identical CDR3. This chain joins TRBV2 and TRBJ2-2; 9 bases line up with TRBD1. Germline V gene lookup returns CDR1 SNHLY and CDR2 FYNNEI. This CDR3 has 14 amino acids. Trimming cost V 8 bases and J 2 bases; bases outside gene matches: 3. CDR3 coding DNA: TGTGCCAGCCGAACAGGGGGCAACACCGGGGAGCTGTTTTTT. Its translation: CASRTGGNTGELFF.

The chain recombines TRBV5-1 with TRBJ1-1, with D possibly being TRBD1 (6 bases). The CDR3 is made up of 14 amino acids. Germline loops: CDR1 SGHRS, CDR2 YFSETQ. Between the trimmed V and J ends, which lost 4 bases and 3 bases, there was a span of 13 bases. CDR3 sequence (DNA): TGCGCCAGCAGCAGAGCGACAGGAGACACTGAAGCTTTCTTT. This encodes CASSRATGDTEAFF.